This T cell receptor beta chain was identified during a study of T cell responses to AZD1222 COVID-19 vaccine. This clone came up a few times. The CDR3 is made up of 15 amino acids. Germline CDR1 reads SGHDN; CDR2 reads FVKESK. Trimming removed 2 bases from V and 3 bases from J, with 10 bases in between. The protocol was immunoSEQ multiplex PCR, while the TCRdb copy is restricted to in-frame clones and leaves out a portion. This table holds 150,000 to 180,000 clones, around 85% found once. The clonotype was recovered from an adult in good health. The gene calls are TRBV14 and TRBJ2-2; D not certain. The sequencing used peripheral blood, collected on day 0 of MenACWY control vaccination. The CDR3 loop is CASSQLYGDTGELFF. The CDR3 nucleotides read TGTGCCAGCAGCCAACTGTATGGGGACACCGGGGAGCTGTTTTTT. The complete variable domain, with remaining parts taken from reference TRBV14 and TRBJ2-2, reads EAGVTQFPSHSVIEKGQTVTLRCDPISGHDNLYWYRRVMGKEIKFLLHFVKESKQDESGMPNNRFLAERTGGTYSTLKVQPAELEDSGVYFCASSQLYGDTGELFFGEGSRLTVL.